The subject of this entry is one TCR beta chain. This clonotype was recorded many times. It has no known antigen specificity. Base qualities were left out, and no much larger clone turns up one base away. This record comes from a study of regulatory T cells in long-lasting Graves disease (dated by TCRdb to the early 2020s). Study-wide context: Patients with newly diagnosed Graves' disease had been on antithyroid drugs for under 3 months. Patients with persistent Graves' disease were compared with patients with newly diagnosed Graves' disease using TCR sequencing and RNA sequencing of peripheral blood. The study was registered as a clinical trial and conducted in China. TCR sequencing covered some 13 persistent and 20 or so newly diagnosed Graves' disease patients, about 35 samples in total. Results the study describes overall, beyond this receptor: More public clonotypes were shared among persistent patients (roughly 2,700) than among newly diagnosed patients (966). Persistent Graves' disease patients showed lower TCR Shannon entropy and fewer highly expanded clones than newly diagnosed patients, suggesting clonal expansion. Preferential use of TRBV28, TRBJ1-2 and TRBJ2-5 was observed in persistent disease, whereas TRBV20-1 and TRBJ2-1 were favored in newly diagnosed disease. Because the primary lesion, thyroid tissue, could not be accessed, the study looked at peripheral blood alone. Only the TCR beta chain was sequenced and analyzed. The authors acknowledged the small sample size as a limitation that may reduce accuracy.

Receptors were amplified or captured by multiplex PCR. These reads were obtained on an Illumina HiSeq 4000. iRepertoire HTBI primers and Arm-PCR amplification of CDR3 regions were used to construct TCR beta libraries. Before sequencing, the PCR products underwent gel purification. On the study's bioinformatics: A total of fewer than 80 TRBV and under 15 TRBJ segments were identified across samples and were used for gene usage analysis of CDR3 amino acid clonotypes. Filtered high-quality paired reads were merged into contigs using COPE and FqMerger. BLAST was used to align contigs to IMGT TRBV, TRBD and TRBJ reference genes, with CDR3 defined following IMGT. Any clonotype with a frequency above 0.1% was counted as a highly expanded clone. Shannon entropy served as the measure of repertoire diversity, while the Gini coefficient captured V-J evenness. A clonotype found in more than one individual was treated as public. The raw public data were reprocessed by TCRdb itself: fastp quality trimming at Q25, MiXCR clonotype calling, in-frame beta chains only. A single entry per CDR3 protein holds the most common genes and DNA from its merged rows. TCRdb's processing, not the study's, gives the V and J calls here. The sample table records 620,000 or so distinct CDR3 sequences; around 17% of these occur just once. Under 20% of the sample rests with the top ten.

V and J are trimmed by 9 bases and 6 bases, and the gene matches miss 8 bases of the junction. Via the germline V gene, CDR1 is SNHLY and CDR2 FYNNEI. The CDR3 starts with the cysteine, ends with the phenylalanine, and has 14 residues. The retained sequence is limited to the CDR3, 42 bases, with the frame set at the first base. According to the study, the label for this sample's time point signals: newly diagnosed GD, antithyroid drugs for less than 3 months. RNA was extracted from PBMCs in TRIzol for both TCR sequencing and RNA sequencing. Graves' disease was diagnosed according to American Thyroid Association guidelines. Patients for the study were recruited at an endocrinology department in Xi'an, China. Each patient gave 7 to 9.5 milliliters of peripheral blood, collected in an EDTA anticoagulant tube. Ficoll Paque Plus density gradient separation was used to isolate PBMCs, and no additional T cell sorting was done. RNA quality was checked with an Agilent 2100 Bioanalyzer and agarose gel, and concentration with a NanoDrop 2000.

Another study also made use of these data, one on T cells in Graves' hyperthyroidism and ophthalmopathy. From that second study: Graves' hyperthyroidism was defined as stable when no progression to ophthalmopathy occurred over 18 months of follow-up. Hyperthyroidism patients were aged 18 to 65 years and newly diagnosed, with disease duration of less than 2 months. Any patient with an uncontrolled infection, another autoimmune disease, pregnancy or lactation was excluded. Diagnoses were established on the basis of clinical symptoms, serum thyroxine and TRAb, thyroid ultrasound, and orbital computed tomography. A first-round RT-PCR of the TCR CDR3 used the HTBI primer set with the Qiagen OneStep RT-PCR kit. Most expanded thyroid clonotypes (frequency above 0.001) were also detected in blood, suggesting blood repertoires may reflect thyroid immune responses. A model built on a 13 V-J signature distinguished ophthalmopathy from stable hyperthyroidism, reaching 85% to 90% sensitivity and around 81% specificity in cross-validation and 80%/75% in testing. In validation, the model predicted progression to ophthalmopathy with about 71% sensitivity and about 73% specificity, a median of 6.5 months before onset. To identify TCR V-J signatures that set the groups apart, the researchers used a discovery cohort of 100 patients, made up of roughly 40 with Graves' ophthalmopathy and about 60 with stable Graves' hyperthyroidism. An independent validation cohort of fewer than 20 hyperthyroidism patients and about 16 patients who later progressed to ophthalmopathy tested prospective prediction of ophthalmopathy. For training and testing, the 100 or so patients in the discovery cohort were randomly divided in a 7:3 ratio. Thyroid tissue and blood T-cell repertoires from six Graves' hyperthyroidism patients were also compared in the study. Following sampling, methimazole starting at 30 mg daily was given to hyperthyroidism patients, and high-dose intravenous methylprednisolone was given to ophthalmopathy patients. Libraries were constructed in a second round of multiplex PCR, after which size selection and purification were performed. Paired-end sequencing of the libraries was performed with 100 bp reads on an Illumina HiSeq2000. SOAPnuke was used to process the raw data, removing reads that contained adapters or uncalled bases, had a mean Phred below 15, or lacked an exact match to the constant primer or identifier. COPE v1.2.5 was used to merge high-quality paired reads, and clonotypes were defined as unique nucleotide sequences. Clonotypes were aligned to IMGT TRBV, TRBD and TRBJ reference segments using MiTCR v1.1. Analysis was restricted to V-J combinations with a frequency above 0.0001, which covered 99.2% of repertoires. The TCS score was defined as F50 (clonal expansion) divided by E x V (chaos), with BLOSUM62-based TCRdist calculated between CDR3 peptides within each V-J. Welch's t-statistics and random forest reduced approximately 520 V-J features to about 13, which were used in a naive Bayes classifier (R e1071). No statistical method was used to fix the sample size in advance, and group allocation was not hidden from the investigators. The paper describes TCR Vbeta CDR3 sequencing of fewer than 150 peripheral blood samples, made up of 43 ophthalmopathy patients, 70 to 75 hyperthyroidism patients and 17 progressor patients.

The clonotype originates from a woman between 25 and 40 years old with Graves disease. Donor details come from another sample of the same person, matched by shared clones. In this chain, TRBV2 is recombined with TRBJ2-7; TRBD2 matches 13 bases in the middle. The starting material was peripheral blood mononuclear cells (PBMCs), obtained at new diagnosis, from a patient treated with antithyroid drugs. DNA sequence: TGTGCCAGTGTACGGACTAGCGGGAGTCGCGAGCAGTACTTC. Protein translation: CASVRTSGSREQYF.